The TCR beta chain under discussion was sequenced for a study of OX40 agonist ivuxolimab in advanced cancers. Whole-study results and caveats: Antigen specificity of clonally expanded peripheral T cells was not established.

Trimming removed 4 bases from V and 0 bases from J, with 7 bases in between. Germline values: CDR1 MDHEN, CDR2 SYDVKM. The length of the CDR3 is 14 residues. About this clone: The antigen is not known.

The repertoire was sequenced with immunoSEQ multiplex PCR; TCRdb's copy has only in-frame clones and lacks some. In the table there are roughly 100,000 clones, about nine tenths of which are singletons. Samples were taken at baseline and on day 1 of cycles 4 and 7. Sequenced here: CD4+ or CD8+ T cells sorted from blood, sampled in a trial of the OX40 agonist ivuxolimab. The clonotype originates from an adult with an advanced solid tumor such as melanoma, head and neck, liver or kidney cancer. This rearrangement joins TRBV28 to TRBJ1-3; no definite D call. The CDR3 sequence: CASSSHVSGNTIYF. The CDR3 DNA sequence: TGTGCCAGCAGTTCCCATGTCTCTGGAAACACCATATATTTT.